Sequencing of this T cell receptor (beta chain) was carried out in a study of T cells in Graves' hyperthyroidism and ophthalmopathy. Study results and limitations: A model of 13 V-J pairs discriminated ophthalmopathy from stable hyperthyroidism.

CDR1 MNHEY and CDR2 SVGEGT come from the germline V gene. The CDR3 has 15 residues. V was cut by 0 bases and J by 4 bases, with 10 bases left in between. Clinical symptoms, serum thyroxine, TRAb, thyroid ultrasound and orbital computed tomography established diagnosis. Cells are PBMCs isolated from around 9.4 ml of fresh blood. The source material, RNA transcripts, was used to amplify TCR beta CDR3 regions. TCR CDR3 regions were first amplified by RT-PCR with HTBI primers. TCRdb reanalysed the multiplex PCR reads using MiXCR and keeps one entry per CDR3 protein. Counted here are about 610,000 distinct CDR3 sequences, roughly 14% occurring once; the ten biggest clones make up about 3.9%. Points on this clonotype: As yet, its antigen is unknown.

The sequence was obtained from a woman aged 40 to 50 with Graves' ophthalmopathy. Sequenced: blood. The chain couples TRBV6-2 or TRBV6-3 to TRBJ1-5; the D is unclear. In nucleotides, the CDR3 is TGTGCCAGCAGTTACTCGCTAGAAAGGAATCAGCCCCAGCATTTT. As protein: CASSYSLERNQPQHF.